This TCR beta chain was obtained from a study of OX40 agonist ivuxolimab in advanced cancers. Profiling relied on immunoSEQ multiplex PCR, and the TCRdb table lists in-frame clones only, not all of them. The sample has about 98,000 clones; 75% to 90% are singletons. This material consisted of CD4+ or CD8+ T cells sorted from blood, taken in a trial of the OX40 agonist ivuxolimab. This sequence was found in an adult with an advanced solid tumor such as melanoma, head and neck, liver or kidney cancer.

CDR3 nucleotides: TGTGCCAGCAGTTACACTACAGGGGGCGCGGGCCATGGCTACACCTTC. Amino acids: CASSYTTGGAGHGYTF. The rearrangement uses TRBV6-5 and TRBJ1-2, with 9 bases fitting TRBD1. The length of the CDR3 is 16 residues. Trimming removed 2 bases from V and 6 bases from J; junction bases left unmatched: 10. Germline loops: CDR1 MNHEY, CDR2 SVGAGI.